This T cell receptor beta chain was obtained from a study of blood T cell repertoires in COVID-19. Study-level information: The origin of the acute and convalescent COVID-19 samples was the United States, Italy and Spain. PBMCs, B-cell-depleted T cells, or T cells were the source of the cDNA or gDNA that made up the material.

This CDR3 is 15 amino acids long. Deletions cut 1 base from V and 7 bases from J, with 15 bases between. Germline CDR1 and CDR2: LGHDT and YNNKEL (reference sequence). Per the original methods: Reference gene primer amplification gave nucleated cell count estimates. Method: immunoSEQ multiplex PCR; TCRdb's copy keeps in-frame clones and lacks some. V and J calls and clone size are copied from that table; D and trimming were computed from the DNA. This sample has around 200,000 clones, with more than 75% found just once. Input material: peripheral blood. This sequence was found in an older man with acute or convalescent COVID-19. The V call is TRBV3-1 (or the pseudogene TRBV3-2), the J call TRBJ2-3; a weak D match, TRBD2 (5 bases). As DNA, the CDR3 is TGTGCCAGCAGCCAAGGAGTGAACGGGGTGAATACGCAGTATTTT. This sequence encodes CASSQGVNGVNTQYF.